The rows below give T cell receptor beta chains drawn from one sample of a study of control samples from healthy donors and cancer patients. Generated by immunoSEQ multiplex PCR, the TCRdb table keeps only in-frame clones and is missing some. The sample table sets out about 210,000 clones. The sequenced material came from blood. The receptors come from a woman aged 30 to 39 in good health. Each CDR3 is given with its conserved first and last residue. A D gene is named only where the DNA matches it firmly.

v_gene	d_gene	j_gene	CDR3nt	CDR3aa
TRBV28	-	TRBJ1-4	TGTGCCAGCATCCACATCCCCGGGCTTGGTGAAAAACTGTTTTTT	CASIHIPGLGEKLFF
TRBV28	-	TRBJ2-5	TGTGCCAGCGGACCAAAGGAGACCCAGTACTTC	CASGPKETQYF
TRBV6-2/TRBV6-3	TRBD1	TRBJ2-2	TGTGCCAGCAGTTACCGCCGTGGGACAGCCTACGGGGAGCTGTTTTTT	CASSYRRGTAYGELFF
TRBV7-9	-	TRBJ2-7	TGTGCCAGCAGCTTTGGCGACGAGCAGTACTTC	CASSFGDEQYF
TRBV9	-	TRBJ1-2	TGTGCCAGCAGCGTAGGGGAGAGCAACTATGGCTACACCTTC	CASSVGESNYGYTF
TRBV6-5	-	TRBJ1-5	TGTGCCAGCAGTTCCGCGACAGGTTACGAGCCCCAGCATTTT	CASSSATGYEPQHF
TRBV4-2	TRBD2	TRBJ2-7	TGTGCCAGCAGCCAAGAACGGGGGGGTTACGAGCAGTACTTC	CASSQERGGYEQYF
TRBV18	-	TRBJ1-4	TGTGCCAGCTCAGTCCGGGGTGGTGAAAAACTGTTTTTT	CASSVRGGEKLFF
TRBV19	TRBD1	TRBJ1-5	TGTGCCAGTACCTCGAGAGGGACAGGGCGACAGCCCCAGCATTTT	CASTSRGTGRQPQHF
TRBV5-1	-	TRBJ2-7	TGCGCCAGCAGCTTGGGAGGGGGGCCCGAGAGGGAGCAGTACTTC	CASSLGGGPEREQYF
TRBV5-8	TRBD2	TRBJ2-1	TGTGCCAGCAGCTTGTCTAGCGGGGGGACCACTGAGCAGTTCTTC	CASSLSSGGTTEQFF
TRBV9	-	TRBJ1-4	TGTGCCAGCAGCGTCCTCCCTAATGAAAAACTGTTTTTT	CASSVLPNEKLFF
TRBV5-1	-	TRBJ1-6	TGCGCCAGCAGCCCAGGGGCGTTCGATTCACCCCTCCACTTT	CASSPGAFDSPLHF
TRBV5-1	TRBD2	TRBJ2-3	TGCGCCAGCCTACTAGCGACTAGCACAGATACGCAGTATTTT	CASLLATSTDTQYF
TRBV2	-	TRBJ2-7	TGTGCCAGCAGTGAACTGGGGACACTAGAGGATTTC	CASSELGTLEDF
TRBV5-1	-	TRBJ1-1	TGCGCCAGCAGCTTGGCCGGAGGGAACACTGAAGCTTTCTTT	CASSLAGGNTEAFF
TRBV7-3	TRBD1	TRBJ2-3	TGTGCCAGCAGCTTACAAGGGGGGCCCCGACAGGGGCGGGTAGCAGATACGCAGTATTTT	CASSLQGGPRQGRVADTQYF
TRBV19	-	TRBJ1-5	TGTGCCAGTAGTATAGGGTCAGACAATCAGCCCCAGCATTTT	CASSIGSDNQPQHF
TRBV29-1	-	TRBJ1-1	TGCAGCGTCGAAGGGACGGTGAACACTGAAGCTTTCTTT	CSVEGTVNTEAFF
TRBV27	TRBD1	TRBJ2-7	TGTGCCAGCAGTTCGTCCTCGGGACAGGGGGCTGGGTACTTC	CASSSSSGQGAGYF
TRBV12-5	-	TRBJ1-1	TGTGCTAGTGGTTCGGGAAACACTGAAGCTTTCTTT	CASGSGNTEAFF
TRBV2	-	TRBJ1-1	TGTGCCAGCAGTGATGTACGGGCGAACACTGAAGCTTTCTTT	CASSDVRANTEAFF
TRBV19	TRBD1	TRBJ2-7	TGTGCCAGTAGTTCCCGATTCCGGGACAGGGCCTACGAGCAGTACTTC	CASSSRFRDRAYEQYF
TRBV27	TRBD1	TRBJ1-2	TGTGCCAGCCGGGACAGGGGTTATGGCTACACCTTC	CASRDRGYGYTF
TRBV19	TRBD1	TRBJ2-7	TGTGCCAGTAGCATGGACAGGGACGAGCAGTACTTC	CASSMDRDEQYF
TRBV10-3	-	TRBJ1-2	TGTGCCATCAGCCCAGGAGCTAACTATGGCTACACCTTC	CAISPGANYGYTF
TRBV5-1	TRBD2	TRBJ2-1	TGCGCCAGCAGCTTGCCGGGCCTAGCGGCCTCTAATGAGCAGTTCTTC	CASSLPGLAASNEQFF
TRBV24-1	TRBD1	TRBJ2-5	TGTGCCACCAGTGATTCCGGGACAGGGCTGGAGACCCAGTACTTC	CATSDSGTGLETQYF
TRBV18	-	TRBJ1-2	TGTGCCAGCTCCCCCGACGGGGGGACCGTTCATGGCTACACCTTC	CASSPDGGTVHGYTF
TRBV16	TRBD1	TRBJ1-3	TGTGCCAGCAGCCAGCCGACAGGGGTAAACACCATATATTTT	CASSQPTGVNTIYF
TRBV6-5	TRBD1	TRBJ2-4	TGTGCCAGCAGTCCGGGACAGGGGTTTGACATTCAGTACTTC	CASSPGQGFDIQYF
TRBV7-2	-	TRBJ1-1	TGTGCCAGCAGCCCCTTGGGGGCAGCTGAAGCTTTCTTT	CASSPLGAAEAFF
TRBV3-1/TRBV3-2	-	TRBJ1-1	TGTGCCAGCAGCCAACCGGCGGACGGCTCGAACACTGAAGCTTTCTTT	CASSQPADGSNTEAFF